These 26 T cell receptor beta chains came from one sample sequenced in a study of T cells in Graves' hyperthyroidism and ophthalmopathy. RNA transcripts yielded amplified TCR beta CDR3 regions. During a first-round RT-PCR of the TCR CDR3, the HTBI primer set was used. MiXCR was run by TCRdb on the multiplex PCR reads, yielding one entry per CDR3 protein. The table includes around 380,000 distinct CDR3 sequences, roughly 13% detected once. Sequencing used blood. The receptors stem from a man aged 25 to 45 with Graves' hyperthyroidism that later progressed to Graves' ophthalmopathy.

Many counts were recorded for this clonotype. V and J are TRBV7-9 and TRBJ2-2; D tentatively fits TRBD1 or TRBD2 (5 bases each). Germline CDR1 and CDR2: SEHNR and FQNEAQ (reference sequence). This CDR3 comprises 15 residues. The V and J ends lost 6 bases and 1 base respectively, with 12 bases between them. The CDR3 region has the DNA TGTGCCAGCAGAACCCCGGGGCAGAACACCGGGGAGCTGTTTTTT. Residues: CASRTPGQNTGELFF.

In its sample, this clonotype was seen many times. V and J are TRBV6-1 and TRBJ2-5, with 8 nucleotides matching TRBD1. The CDR3 loop spans 16 amino acids. Trimming took 1 base from V and 2 from J; bases not matched to a gene: 6. The germline CDR1 and CDR2 sequences are MNHNS and SASEGT. The CDR3 DNA is TGTGCCAGCAGTGAAGGGACAGGGATAAATCAAGAGACCCAGTACTTC. It is translated as CASSEGTGINQETQYF.

The table lists this clonotype with many counts. J is TRBJ1-1 and V is TRBV5-4; tentative D call: TRBD1 (5 bases). Trimming pared 4 bases from V and 3 bases from J, leaving 13 bases between. The CDR3 spans 14 residues. Germline CDR1 is SGHNT and CDR2 is YYREEE (reference sequence). The CDR3 nucleotides read TGTGCCAGCAGCATAGGCAGGGCTGACACTGAAGCTTTCTTT. The encoded protein is CASSIGRADTEAFF.

Ten or more counts support this clonotype. This sequence joins TRBV6-1 and TRBJ1-2; D is perhaps TRBD1 (5 bases). The V end was cut by 1 base, the J end by 7 bases, with 10 bases between. The CDR3 runs to 13 residues. The germline gives CDR1 MNHNS, CDR2 SASEGT. The CDR3 is CASSEEGIGGYTF. CDR3 nucleotides: TGTGCCAGCAGTGAAGAGGGGATCGGTGGCTACACCTTC.

This clonotype was counted many times. V is TRBV12-3 or TRBV12-4 and J is TRBJ1-6; 8 positions match TRBD1. This CDR3 region has 15 residues. The ends lost 5 bases at V and 7 bases at J; junction bases unmatched: 7. Here the CDR3 DNA reads TGTGCCAGCAGTCGTGGACAGGGCTGGAATTCACCCCTCCACTTT. The encoded protein is CASSRGQGWNSPLHF.

This clonotype occurred many times. The chain couples TRBV24-1 to TRBJ2-2, with a weak D call TRBD1 (5 bases). V shed 5 bases and J shed 2 bases, with 14 bases lying between them. Germline V gene lookup returns CDR1 KGHDR and CDR2 SFDVKD. This CDR3 spans 16 amino acids. This CDR3 is CATSGAPDSNTGELFF. CDR3 nucleotide sequence: TGTGCCACCAGTGGAGCCCCCGACAGCAACACCGGGGAGCTGTTTTTT.

V is TRBV3-1 and J is TRBJ2-5, with 9 bases aligning to TRBD2. The CDR3 totals 16 residues. V lost 2 bases to trimming and J lost 2 bases; unmatched junction nucleotides: 6. Germline CDR1 and CDR2: LGHDT and YNNKEL (reference sequence). In DNA, the CDR3 is TGTGCCAGCAGCCAACTTGGACTAGCGTCGCAAGAGACCCAGTACTTC. Amino acid sequence: CASSQLGLASQETQYF.

V and J are TRBV10-3 and TRBJ2-7, with TRBD1 identical over 10 bases. The CDR3 runs 15 residues. Trimming removed 10 bases from V and 1 base from J; junction bases left unmatched: 10. The V gene's germline CDR1 is ENHRY and CDR2 SYGVKD. This CDR3 reads CATLLGTGASYEQYF. In nucleotides, the CDR3 is TGTGCCACCCTTTTAGGGACAGGGGCGTCCTACGAGCAGTACTTC.

This clonotype appeared once. The gene calls are TRBV10-1 and TRBJ2-1; D gene unclear. The CDR3 totals 16 residues. Trimming removed 9 bases from V and 5 bases from J, with 23 bases in between. In germline, CDR1 is WNHNN, CDR2 SYGVQD (reference sequence). The CDR3 DNA reads as TGCGCCAGAAGCCCGAGACTGCTCGTTGGGAACAATGAGCAGTTCTTC. Its translation: CARSPRLLVGNNEQFF.

V is TRBV20-1 and J is TRBJ1-6, with a weak D call TRBD1 (6 bases). V was clipped by 0 bases and J by 10 bases, with 10 bases between them. Germline loops: CDR1 DFQATT, CDR2 SNEGSKA (reference sequence). The CDR3 spans 13 residues. This CDR3 is CSAREQGGSPLHF. In DNA form, the CDR3 reads TGCAGTGCTAGAGAACAGGGTGGCTCACCCCTCCACTTT.

The gene calls are TRBV5-6 and TRBJ1-1; no clear D. Per the germline V gene, CDR1 is SGHDT and CDR2 is YYEEEE. This CDR3 has 13 residues. V was cut by 3 bases and J by 5 bases, with 11 bases left in between. The CDR3: CASSSYGDTEAFF. Here the CDR3 DNA reads TGTGCCAGCAGCTCCTACGGGGATACTGAAGCTTTCTTT.

This clonotype was picked up one time. The chain uses TRBV4-1 and TRBJ1-5; the match to TRBD1 covers 9 bases. The ends lost 1 base at V and 3 bases at J; junction bases unmatched: 4. Looked up from germline, CDR1 is MGHRA and CDR2 is YSYEKL. The CDR3 extends over 16 amino acids. The CDR3: CASSQVGTGHNQPQHF. For the CDR3, the DNA is TGCGCCAGCAGCCAAGTTGGGACAGGGCACAATCAGCCCCAGCATTTT.

This clonotype has at least ten counts. The chain recombines TRBV6-1 with TRBJ1-6; D remains unclear. CDR3 size: 15 residues. CDR1 MNHNS and CDR2 SASEGT come from the germline V gene. V was clipped by 9 bases and J by 4 bases, with 16 bases between them. Here the CDR3 DNA reads TGTGCCAGTTGCCGCTCGACACAGTATAATTCACCCCTCCACTTT. The encoded protein is CASCRSTQYNSPLHF.

This clonotype was recorded at least ten times. J is TRBJ2-5 and V is TRBV6-1, with D possibly matching TRBD2 (5 bases). Trimming shortened V by 6 bases and J by 3 bases, and 8 bases separated the two germline ends. The CDR3 sequence is 12 residues long. Germline values: CDR1 MNHNS, CDR2 SASEGT. The CDR3 region has the DNA TGTGCCAGCAGGACTATAAAAGAGACCCAGTACTTC. Residues: CASRTIKETQYF.

Remarks on this clonotype: This may be a read error: a much more frequent sequence differs by one nucleotide. The chain uses TRBV28 and TRBJ1-5; 7 bases fit TRBD1. Germline V lookup: CDR1 MDHEN, CDR2 SYDVKM. J lost 0 bases, V lost 11 bases, and 10 bases had no gene match. This CDR3 spans 15 amino acids. CDR3 bases: TGTGCCGGCGGAACAGGGGATGGTAGCAATCAGCCCCAGCATTTT. This gives the protein CAGGTGDGSNQPQHF.

The chain joins TRBV28 to TRBJ2-5; 9 nucleotides match TRBD1. The length of the CDR3 is 15 residues. Germline lookup yields CDR1 MDHEN and CDR2 SYDVKM. J lost 7 bases, V lost 1 base, and 7 bases had no gene match. CDR3 loop: CASSLSGQGSGTQYF. The DNA of the CDR3 is TGTGCCAGCAGTTTATCCGGACAGGGGAGTGGGACCCAGTACTTC.

This clonotype has more than one count but fewer than ten. The genes are TRBV7-2 and TRBJ2-2, with TRBD1 matching over 8 bases. Germline lookup yields CDR1 SGHTA and CDR2 FQGNSA. This CDR3 contains 15 residues. V shed 2 bases, J shed 3 bases, and the junction held 2 bases outside the gene matches. CDR3 region: CASSLLDRDTGELFF. The CDR3 DNA is TGTGCCAGCAGCTTACTGGACAGGGACACCGGGGAGCTGTTTTTT.

This clonotype was seen repeatedly, ten times or more. V is TRBV5-1 and J is TRBJ1-1; maybe TRBD1 (6 bases). Trimming shortened V by 2 bases and J by 8 bases, and 10 bases separated the two germline ends. The CDR3 covers 12 residues. CDR1 SGHRS and CDR2 YFSETQ come from the germline V gene. The CDR3, as DNA: TGCGCCAGCAGCTTTGAGGGGGGGGAAGCTTTCTTT. This sequence encodes CASSFEGGEAFF. The whole variable domain, filled in from reference TRBV5-1 and TRBJ1-1, reads KAGVTQTPRYLIKTRGQQVTLSCSPISGHRSVSWYQQTPGQGLQFLFEYFSETQRNKGNFPGRFSGRQFSNSRSEMNVSTLELGDSALYLCASSFEGGEAFFGQGTRLTVV.

V and J are TRBV5-1 and TRBJ2-6, with D possibly matching TRBD2 (7 bases). V was trimmed by 0 bases and J by 4 bases, leaving 14 bases between them. This CDR3 is 17 amino acids long. The germline CDR1 and CDR2 sequences are SGHRS and YFSETQ. Here the CDR3 reads CASSLAGGPRGANVLTF. DNA for the CDR3: TGCGCCAGCAGCTTGGCCGGGGGGCCGCGAGGGGCCAACGTCCTGACTTTC.

The table lists this clonotype with a few counts. The chain employs TRBV13 and TRBJ2-5; D call uncertain. Trimming left V 0 bases short and J 6 bases short, with 17 bases between. The CDR3 is 16 residues long. Germline CDR1 is PRHDT and CDR2 is FYEKMQ (reference sequence). The CDR3 is CASSLGRLVRGQTQYF. CDR3 in DNA: TGTGCCAGCAGCTTAGGCCGGCTGGTGCGTGGGCAGACCCAGTACTTC.

In its sample, this clonotype was seen many times. The J gene is TRBJ1-5, the V gene TRBV20-1; TRBD1 is a possible D gene (6 bases). V was shortened by 6 bases and J by 1 base, with 10 bases between the two germline ends. CDR3 length: 13 residues. Looked up from germline, CDR1 is DFQATT and CDR2 is SNEGSKA (reference sequence). The CDR3 region has the DNA TGCAGTGCCACAGGGACGAGCAATCAGCCCCAGCATTTT. Translation: CSATGTSNQPQHF.

The chain uses TRBV6-5 and TRBJ1-2; D is perhaps TRBD1 (5 bases). The V end was cut by 2 bases, the J end by 4 bases, with 11 bases between. Per germline, CDR1 MNHEY and CDR2 SVGAGI. The CDR3 length is 14 residues. CDR3 DNA: TGTGCCAGCAGTTACCTGGGGCTCGTCTATGGCTACACCTTC. The encoded protein is CASSYLGLVYGYTF.

The chain employs TRBV11-3 and TRBJ2-2, with 10 nucleotides matching TRBD1. There are 14 residues in the CDR3. The germline V gene has CDR1 SGHNT and CDR2 YENEEA. V shed 5 bases, J shed 5 bases, and the junction held 2 bases outside the gene matches. Here the CDR3 DNA reads TGTGCCAGCAGCCAGGACAGGGGGACCGGGGAGCTGTTTTTT. Translating gives CASSQDRGTGELFF.

This clonotype was detected only a few times. CDR3 bases: TGTGCCAGCTCACCACCGACAACCATCTACAATGAGCAGTTCTTC. It specifies CASSPPTTIYNEQFF. The chain carries TRBV18 and TRBJ2-1; D remains ambiguous. Germline lookup yields CDR1 KGHSH and CDR2 LQKENI. The CDR3 has 15 residues. V was clipped by 0 bases and J by 3 bases, with 9 bases between them.

In its sample, this clonotype was seen many times. This sequence joins TRBV5-1 and TRBJ2-7, with 11 bases aligning to TRBD2. CDR1 SGHRS and CDR2 YFSETQ come from the germline V gene. Trimming cost V 0 bases and J 1 base; bases outside gene matches: 3. The CDR3 is made up of 16 amino acids. CDR3 residues: CASSLARTSGSYEQYF. The CDR3 nucleotides read TGCGCCAGCAGCTTGGCCCGGACTAGCGGGTCCTACGAGCAGTACTTC. The complete variable domain, with remaining parts taken from reference TRBV5-1 and TRBJ2-7, reads KAGVTQTPRYLIKTRGQQVTLSCSPISGHRSVSWYQQTPGQGLQFLFEYFSETQRNKGNFPGRFSGRQFSNSRSEMNVSTLELGDSALYLCASSLARTSGSYEQYFGPGTRLTVT.

This clonotype was recorded at least ten times. This chain uses TRBV12-3 or TRBV12-4 with TRBJ1-1; tentatively, D is TRBD1 (6 bases). The V and J ends lost 2 bases and 5 bases respectively, with 12 bases between them. This CDR3 spans 14 amino acids. In nucleotides, the CDR3 is TGTGCCAGCAGTTTAAGGGGGTATCGGACTGAAGCTTTCTTT. Protein: CASSLRGYRTEAFF.